This T cell receptor (beta chain) was identified in a study of cytomegalovirus exposure and HLA in healthy donors. Whole-study findings and limits: Based on reports, TCR beta sequences accurately predicted HLA-A and HLA-B alleles for most subjects.

Germline V CDR1 and CDR2: GTSNPN, SVGIG (reference sequence). V was cut by 0 bases and J by 0 bases, with 8 bases left in between. CDR3 length: 14 residues. As regards this clone: Its antigen is unknown.

This PCR relied on a set of 60 Vbeta primers and 13 Jbeta primers. Profiling relied on immunoSEQ multiplex PCR, and the TCRdb table lists in-frame clones only, not all of them. The table has around 140,000 clones, 60% to 85% seen once. This clonotype was obtained from a female donor in good health and CMV-seropositive. The chain employs TRBV30 and TRBJ1-2; D gene unclear. The material sequenced was PBMCs. In nucleotides, the CDR3 is TGTGCCTGGAGTGTTTCGGGAGCTAACTATGGCTACACCTTC. Protein: CAWSVSGANYGYTF.